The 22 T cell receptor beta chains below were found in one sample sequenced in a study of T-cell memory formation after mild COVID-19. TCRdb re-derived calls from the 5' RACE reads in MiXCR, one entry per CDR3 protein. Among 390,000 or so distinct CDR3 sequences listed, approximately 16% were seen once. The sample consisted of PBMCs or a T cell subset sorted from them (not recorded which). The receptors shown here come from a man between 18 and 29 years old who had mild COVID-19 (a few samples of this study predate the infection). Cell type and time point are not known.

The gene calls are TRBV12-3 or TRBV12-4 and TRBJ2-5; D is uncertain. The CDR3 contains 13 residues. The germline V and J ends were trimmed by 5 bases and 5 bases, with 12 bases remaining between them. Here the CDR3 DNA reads TGTGCCAGCAGTCCCCAGGTTGCCGAGACCCAGTACTTC. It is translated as CASSPQVAETQYF.

The CDR3 DNA reads TGTGCCAGCAGCGTTGACAGGTTCTCCTACGAGCAGTACTTC. This sequence encodes CASSVDRFSYEQYF. This rearrangement joins TRBV7-2 to TRBJ2-7; D is perhaps TRBD1 (6 bases). Germline CDR1 reads SGHTA; CDR2 reads FQGNSA. V lost 5 bases to trimming and J lost 0 bases, with 11 bases between them. The CDR3 has 14 amino acids.

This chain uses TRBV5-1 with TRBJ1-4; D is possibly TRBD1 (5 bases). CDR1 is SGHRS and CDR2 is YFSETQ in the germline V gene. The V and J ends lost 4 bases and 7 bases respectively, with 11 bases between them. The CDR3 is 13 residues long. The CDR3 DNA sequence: TGCGCCAGCAGCACCGGACAAATTGAAAAACTGTTTTTT. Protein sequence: CASSTGQIEKLFF.

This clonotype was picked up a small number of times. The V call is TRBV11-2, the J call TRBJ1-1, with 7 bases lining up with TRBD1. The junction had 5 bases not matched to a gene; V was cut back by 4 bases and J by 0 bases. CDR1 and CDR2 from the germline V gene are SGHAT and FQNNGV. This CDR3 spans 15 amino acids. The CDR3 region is CASSSRGGMNTEAFF. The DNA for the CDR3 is TGTGCCAGCAGCTCCAGGGGGGGGATGAACACTGAAGCTTTCTTT. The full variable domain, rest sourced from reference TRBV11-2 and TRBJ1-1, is EAGVAQSPRYKIIEKRQSVAFWCNPISGHATLYWYQQILGQGPKLLIQFQNNGVVDDSQLPKDRFSAERLKGVDSTLKIQPAKLEDSAVYLCASSSRGGMNTEAFFGQGTRLTVV.

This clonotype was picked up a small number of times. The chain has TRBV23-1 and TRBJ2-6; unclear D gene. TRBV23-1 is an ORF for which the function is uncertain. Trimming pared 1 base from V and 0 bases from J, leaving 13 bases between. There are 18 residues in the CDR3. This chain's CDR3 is CASSQLGQDRSGANVLTF. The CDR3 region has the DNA TGCGCCAGCAGTCAATTAGGGCAGGACCGCTCTGGGGCCAACGTCCTGACTTTC.

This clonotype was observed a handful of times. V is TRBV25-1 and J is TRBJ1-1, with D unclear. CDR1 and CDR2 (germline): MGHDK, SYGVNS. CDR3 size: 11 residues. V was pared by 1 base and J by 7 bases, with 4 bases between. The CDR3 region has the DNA TGTGCCAGCAGTGAATTGGGTGAAGCTTTCTTT. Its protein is CASSELGEAFF.

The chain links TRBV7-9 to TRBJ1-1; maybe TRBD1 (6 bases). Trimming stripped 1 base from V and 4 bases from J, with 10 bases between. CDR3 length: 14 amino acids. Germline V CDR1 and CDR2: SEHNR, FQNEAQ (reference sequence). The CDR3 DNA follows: TGTGCCAGCAGCTTAGGAGGGGGGGCCACTGAAGCTTTCTTT. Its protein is CASSLGGGATEAFF.

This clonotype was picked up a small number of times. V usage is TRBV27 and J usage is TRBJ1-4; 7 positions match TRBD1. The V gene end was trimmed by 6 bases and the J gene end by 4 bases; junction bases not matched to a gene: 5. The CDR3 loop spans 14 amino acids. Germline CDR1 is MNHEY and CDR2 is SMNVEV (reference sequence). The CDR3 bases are TGTGCCAGCAGACCCGGACAGGATAATGAAAAACTGTTTTTT. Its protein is CASRPGQDNEKLFF.

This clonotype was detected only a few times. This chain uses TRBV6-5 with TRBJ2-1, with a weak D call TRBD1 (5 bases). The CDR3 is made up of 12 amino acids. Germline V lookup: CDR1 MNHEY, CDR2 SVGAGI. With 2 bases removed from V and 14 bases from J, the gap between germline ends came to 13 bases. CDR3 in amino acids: CASSYRGASKFF. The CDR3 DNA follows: TGTGCCAGCAGTTACAGGGGTGCAAGTAAGTTCTTC.

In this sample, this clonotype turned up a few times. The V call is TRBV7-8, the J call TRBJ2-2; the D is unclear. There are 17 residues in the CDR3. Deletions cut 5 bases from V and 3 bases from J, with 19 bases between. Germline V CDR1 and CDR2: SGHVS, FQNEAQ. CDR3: CASSPVVVVSDTGELFF. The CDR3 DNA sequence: TGTGCCAGCAGCCCCGTGGTGGTCGTGTCAGACACCGGGGAGCTGTTTTTT.

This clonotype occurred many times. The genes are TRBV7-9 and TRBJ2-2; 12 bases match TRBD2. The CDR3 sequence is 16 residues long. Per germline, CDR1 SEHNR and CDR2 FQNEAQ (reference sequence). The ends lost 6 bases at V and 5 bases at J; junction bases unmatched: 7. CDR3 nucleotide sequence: TGTGCCAGCAGACGCCTACTAGCGGGGGGAACCGGGGAGCTGTTTTTT. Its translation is CASRRLLAGGTGELFF.

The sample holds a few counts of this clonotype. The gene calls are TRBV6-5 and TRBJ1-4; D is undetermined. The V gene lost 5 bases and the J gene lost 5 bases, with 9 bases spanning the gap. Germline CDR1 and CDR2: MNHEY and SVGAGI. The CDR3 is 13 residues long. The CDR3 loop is CASSRPGNEKLFF. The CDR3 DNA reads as TGTGCCAGCAGTCGCCCGGGGAATGAAAAACTGTTTTTT.

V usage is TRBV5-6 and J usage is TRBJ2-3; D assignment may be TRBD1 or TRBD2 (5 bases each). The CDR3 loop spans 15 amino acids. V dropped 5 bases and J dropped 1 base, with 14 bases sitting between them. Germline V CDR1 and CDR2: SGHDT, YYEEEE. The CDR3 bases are TGTGCCAGCAGTTCCCTCCGGGGCCGCACAGATACGCAGTATTTT. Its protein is CASSSLRGRTDTQYF.

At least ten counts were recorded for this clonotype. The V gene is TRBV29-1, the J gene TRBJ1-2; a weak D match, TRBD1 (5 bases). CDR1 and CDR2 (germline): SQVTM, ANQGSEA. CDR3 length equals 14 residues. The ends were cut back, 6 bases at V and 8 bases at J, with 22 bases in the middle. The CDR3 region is CSVADRTDKGGYTF. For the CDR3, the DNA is TGCAGCGTAGCCGACAGAACGGATAAGGGGGGCTACACCTTC. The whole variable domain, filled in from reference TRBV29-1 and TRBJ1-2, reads SAVISQKPSRDICQRGTSLTIQCQVDSQVTMMFWYRQQPGQSLTLIATANQGSEATYESGFVIDKFPISRPNLTFSTLTVSNMSPEDSSIYLCSVADRTDKGGYTFGSGTRLTVV.

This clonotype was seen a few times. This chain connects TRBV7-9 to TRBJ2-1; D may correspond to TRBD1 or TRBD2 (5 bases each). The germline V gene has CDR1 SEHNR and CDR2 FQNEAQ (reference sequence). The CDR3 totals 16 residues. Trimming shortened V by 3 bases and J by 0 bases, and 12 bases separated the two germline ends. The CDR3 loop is CASSFGARSSYNEQFF. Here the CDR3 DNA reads TGTGCCAGCAGCTTCGGGGCCCGTAGCTCCTACAATGAGCAGTTCTTC.

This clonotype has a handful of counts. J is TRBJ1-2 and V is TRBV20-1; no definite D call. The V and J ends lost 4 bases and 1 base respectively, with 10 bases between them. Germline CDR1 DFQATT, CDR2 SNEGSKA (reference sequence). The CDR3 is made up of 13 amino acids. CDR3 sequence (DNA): TGCAGTGCTACCTCGGGCGATAACTATGGCTACACCTTC. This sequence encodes CSATSGDNYGYTF.

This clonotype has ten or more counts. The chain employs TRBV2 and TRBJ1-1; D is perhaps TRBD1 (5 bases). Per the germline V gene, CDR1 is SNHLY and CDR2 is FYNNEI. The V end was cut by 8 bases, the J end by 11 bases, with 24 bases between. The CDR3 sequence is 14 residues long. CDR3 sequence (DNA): TGTGCCAGCGCTCTTCCGGGACGCCTGGTCCGGGCTTTCTTT. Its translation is CASALPGRLVRAFF.

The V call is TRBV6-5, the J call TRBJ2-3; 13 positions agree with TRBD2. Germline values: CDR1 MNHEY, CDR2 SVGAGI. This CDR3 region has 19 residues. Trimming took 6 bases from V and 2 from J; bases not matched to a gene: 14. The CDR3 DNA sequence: TGTGCCAGCAGCAAGGGACTAGCGGGGCGGAACGCAGTCACAGATACGCAGTATTTT. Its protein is CASSKGLAGRNAVTDTQYF.

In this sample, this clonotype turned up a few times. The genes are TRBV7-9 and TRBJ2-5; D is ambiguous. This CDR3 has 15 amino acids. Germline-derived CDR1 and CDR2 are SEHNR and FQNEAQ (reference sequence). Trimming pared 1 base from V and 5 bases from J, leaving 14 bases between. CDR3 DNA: TGTGCCAGCAGCTTAGGCCAAGGGCTGGTGGAGACCCAGTACTTC. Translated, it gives CASSLGQGLVETQYF. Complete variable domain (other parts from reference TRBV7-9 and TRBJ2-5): DTGVSQNPRHKITKRGQNVTFRCDPISEHNRLYWYRQTLGQGPEFLTYFQNEAQLEKSRLLSDRFSAERPKGSFSTLEIQRTEQGDSAMYLCASSLGQGLVETQYFGPGTRLLVL.

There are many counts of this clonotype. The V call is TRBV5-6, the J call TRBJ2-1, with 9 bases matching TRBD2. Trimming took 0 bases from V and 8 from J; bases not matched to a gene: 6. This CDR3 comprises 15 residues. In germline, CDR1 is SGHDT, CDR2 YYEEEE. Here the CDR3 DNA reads TGTGCCAGCAGCTTGGCCGGACTAGCGTCGGATGAGCAGTTCTTC. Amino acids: CASSLAGLASDEQFF.

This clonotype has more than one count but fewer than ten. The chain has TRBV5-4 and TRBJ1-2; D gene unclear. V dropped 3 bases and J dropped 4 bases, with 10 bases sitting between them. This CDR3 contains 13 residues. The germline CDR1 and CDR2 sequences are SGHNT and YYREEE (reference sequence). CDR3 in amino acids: CASSSPSGYGYTF. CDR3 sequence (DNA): TGTGCCAGCAGCTCCCCTTCGGGCTATGGCTACACCTTC. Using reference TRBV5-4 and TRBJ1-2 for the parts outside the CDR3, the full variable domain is ETGVTQSPTHLIKTRGQQVTLRCSSQSGHNTVSWYQQALGQGPQFIFQYYREEENGRGNFPPRFSGLQFPNYSSELNVNALELDDSALYLCASSSPSGYGYTFGSGTRLTVV.

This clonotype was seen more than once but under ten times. CDR3 in amino acids: CASSLDRGQTNYGYTF. CDR3 DNA sequence: TGTGCCAGCAGCTTAGACAGGGGGCAAACGAACTATGGCTACACCTTC. The rearrangement joins TRBV7-9 to TRBJ1-2, with 9 bases that match TRBD1. Trimming at V came to 1 base and at J to 2 bases, leaving 5 bases not matched to a gene. Germline V CDR1 and CDR2: SEHNR, FQNEAQ (reference sequence). The CDR3 loop spans 16 amino acids.